This is a list of T cell receptor beta chains from one sample in a study of identical twins. TCRdb analysed the 5' RACE reads with MiXCR anew, one entry per CDR3 protein. Among 650,000 to 800,000 distinct CDR3 sequences listed, 8.5% to 9% were seen once. The same sample was also used in a study of yellow fever vaccine responses in identical twins.

The sample comprised PBMCs. Every receptor here comes from a woman under 30 in good health. Both conserved end residues are part of each CDR3. The order of the fields is D gene, J gene, clone size, V gene, CDR3 protein, CDR3 DNA. D genes are given only for firm matches. The size entry is marked missing in some rows and otherwise reads once, few, many or a size class.

TRBD2,TRBJ2-7,few,TRBV20-1,CSARDRQRGNTYEQYF,TGCAGTGCTAGAGATAGGCAGCGGGGGAACACCTACGAGCAGTACTTC
.,TRBJ2-7,.,TRBV10-1,CASSSLTTGESYEQYF,TGCGCCAGCAGTTCCCTGACTACCGGGGAATCCTACGAGCAGTACTTC
.,TRBJ2-7,.,TRBV7-9,CASSDWDDNYEQYF,TGTGCCAGCAGCGATTGGGACGACAACTACGAGCAGTACTTC
.,TRBJ2-1,.,TRBV2,CAISGITVDEQFF,TGTGCCATTTCAGGAATAACGGTAGATGAGCAGTTCTTC
.,TRBJ2-5,.,TRBV7-8,CASSLELREETQYF,TGTGCCAGCAGCTTAGAGCTGCGTGAGGAGACCCAGTACTTC
TRBD2,TRBJ2-3,few,TRBV15,CATSGFSGSTDTQYF,TGTGCCACCAGCGGCTTTAGCGGGAGCACAGATACGCAGTATTTT
.,TRBJ2-7,.,TRBV12-3/TRBV12-4,CASILSNLGGTNEQYF,TGTGCCAGCATTTTGAGTAATCTGGGGGGGACAAACGAGCAGTACTTC
.,TRBJ2-1,.,TRBV19,CASSSSLLNEQFF,TGTGCCAGTAGTAGCTCCCTACTCAATGAGCAGTTCTTC
.,TRBJ2-4,.,TRBV30,CAWSQAGSRNIQYF,TGTGCCTGGAGTCAAGCCGGGAGCAGGAACATTCAGTACTTC
.,TRBJ2-5,.,TRBV6-2/TRBV6-3,CASCYLYEETQYF,TGTGCCAGCTGTTATCTTTACGAAGAGACCCAGTACTTC
.,TRBJ1-1,few,TRBV18,CASSQINTEAFF,TGTGCCAGCTCACAGATAAACACTGAAGCTTTCTTT
.,TRBJ2-2,.,TRBV2,CASSRATNTGELFF,TGTGCCAGCAGCCGGGCCACGAACACCGGGGAGCTGTTTTTT
.,TRBJ2-5,many,TRBV7-8,CASSAQFPFQETQYF,TGTGCCAGCAGCGCGCAATTTCCGTTTCAAGAGACCCAGTACTTC
.,TRBJ2-1,.,TRBV18,CASSPGDYNEQFF,TGTGCCAGCTCACCAGGAGACTACAATGAGCAGTTCTTC
.,TRBJ1-5,few,TRBV3-1,CASSQGGRLSQPQHF,TGTGCCAGCAGCCAAGGAGGTCGTCTATCCCAGCCCCAGCATTTT
.,TRBJ2-5,.,TRBV21-1,CASSTGTGGQETQYF,TGTGCCAGCAGCACAGGGACAGGGGGCCAAGAGACCCAGTACTTC
.,TRBJ2-7,.,TRBV5-8,CASSLAQGVHEQYF,TGTGCCAGCAGCTTGGCACAGGGCGTCCACGAGCAGTACTTC
TRBD2,TRBJ2-1,few,TRBV20-1,CSASSGTSGGASEQFF,TGCAGTGCGAGCTCCGGGACTAGCGGGGGGGCCAGTGAGCAGTTCTTC
.,TRBJ2-7,many,TRBV4-1,CASSQEATALSPRYF,TGCGCCAGCAGCCAAGAAGCCACAGCCCTGTCCCCGCGGTACTTC
.,TRBJ2-7,many,TRBV12-3/TRBV12-4,CASSLANYEQYF,TGTGCCAGCAGCTTAGCCAACTACGAGCAGTACTTC
.,TRBJ2-1,many,TRBV9,CASSVQNQVGEQFF,TGTGCCAGCAGCGTACAAAACCAGGTCGGTGAGCAGTTCTTC
TRBD2,TRBJ2-1,few,TRBV15,CATSMGRADEQFF,TGTGCCACCAGCATGGGGAGGGCGGATGAGCAGTTCTTC
TRBD1,TRBJ2-7,.,TRBV19,CASSIPGTGTYEQYF,TGTGCCAGTAGTATTCCGGGGACAGGAACCTACGAGCAGTACTTC
TRBD1,TRBJ1-4,few,TRBV5-1,CASSRMTGGAGEKLFF,TGCGCCAGCAGCCGGATGACAGGGGGCGCGGGTGAAAAACTGTTTTTT
.,TRBJ2-2,many,TRBV6-2/TRBV6-3,CASSYDAPGELFF,TGTGCCAGCAGTTACGACGCCCCCGGGGAGCTGTTTTTT
.,TRBJ2-3,few,TRBV6-5,CASSYDLGTDTQYF,TGTGCCAGCAGTTACGACCTAGGGACAGATACGCAGTATTTT
.,TRBJ1-3,few,TRBV28,CASSLLVTGSGNTIYF,TGTGCCAGCAGTTTACTGGTTACGGGGTCTGGAAACACCATATATTTT
.,TRBJ1-3,many,TRBV7-9,CASSPPGGNTIYF,TGTGCCAGCAGCCCCCCGGGAGGAAACACCATATATTTT